This TCR beta chain was documented in a study of cytomegalovirus exposure and HLA in healthy donors. Study-level results: Productive status was seen about 87% or about 30% of the time for most TCR beta V segments in an earlier analysis. By a later analysis, the bulk of CMV-associated TCR beta chains appeared HLA-restricted.

The table lists this clone with a few counts. What it binds is not known. Per the germline V gene, CDR1 is SEHNR and CDR2 is FQNEAQ (reference sequence). This CDR3 comprises 15 residues. Trimming removed 5 bases at V and 3 bases at J, with 11 bases between. The PCR employed 60 Vbeta primers together with 13 Jbeta primers. Measured with immunoSEQ multiplex PCR; TCRdb has only the in-frame clones, and not every one. The sample carries about 150,000 clones, roughly 88% recorded once. Donors in the study were healthy people who gave bone marrow. The genes are TRBV7-9 and TRBJ2-6, with TRBD1 as a possible D gene (6 bases). The source is a boy between 2 and 10 years old in good health and CMV-seronegative. Input material: PBMCs. The CDR3 sequence: CASSVQGYGANVLTF. The DNA of the CDR3 is TGTGCCAGCAGCGTCCAGGGGTATGGGGCCAACGTCCTGACTTTC.